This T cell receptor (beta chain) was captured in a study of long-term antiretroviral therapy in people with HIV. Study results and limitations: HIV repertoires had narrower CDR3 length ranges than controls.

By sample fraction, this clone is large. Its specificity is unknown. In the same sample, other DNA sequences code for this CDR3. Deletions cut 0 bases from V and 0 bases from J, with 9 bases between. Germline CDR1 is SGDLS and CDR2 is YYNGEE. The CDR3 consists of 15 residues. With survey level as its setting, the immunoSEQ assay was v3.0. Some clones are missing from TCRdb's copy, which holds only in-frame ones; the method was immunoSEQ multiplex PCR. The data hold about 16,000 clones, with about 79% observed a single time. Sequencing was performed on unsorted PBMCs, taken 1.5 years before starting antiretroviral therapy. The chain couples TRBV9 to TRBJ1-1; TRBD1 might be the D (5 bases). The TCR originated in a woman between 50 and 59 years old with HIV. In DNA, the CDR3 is TGTGCCAGCAGCGTAGGACAGTTTATGAACACTGAAGCTTTCTTT. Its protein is CASSVGQFMNTEAFF.